This record covers a single TCR beta chain. The V gene end was trimmed by 2 bases and the J gene end by 2 bases; junction bases not matched to a gene: 6. Germline CDR1 is SEHNR and CDR2 is FQNEAQ (reference sequence). The CDR3 loop spans 16 amino acids. The data belong to a study of OX40 agonist ivuxolimab in advanced cancers. The data were produced by immunoSEQ multiplex PCR, yet TCRdb's version contains in-frame clones alone and is incomplete. This sample has approximately 60,000 clones, with about nine tenths found just once. The genes are TRBV7-9 and TRBJ2-3; 8 bases are shared with TRBD2. Here the sequenced sample was CD4+ or CD8+ T cells sorted from blood, taken in a trial of the OX40 agonist ivuxolimab. The TCR comes from an adult with an advanced solid tumor such as melanoma, head and neck, liver or kidney cancer. CDR3 in DNA: TGTGCCAGCAGCTTAAGGGCTAGCGGGTCCACAGATACGCAGTATTTT. Encoded protein: CASSLRASGSTDTQYF.